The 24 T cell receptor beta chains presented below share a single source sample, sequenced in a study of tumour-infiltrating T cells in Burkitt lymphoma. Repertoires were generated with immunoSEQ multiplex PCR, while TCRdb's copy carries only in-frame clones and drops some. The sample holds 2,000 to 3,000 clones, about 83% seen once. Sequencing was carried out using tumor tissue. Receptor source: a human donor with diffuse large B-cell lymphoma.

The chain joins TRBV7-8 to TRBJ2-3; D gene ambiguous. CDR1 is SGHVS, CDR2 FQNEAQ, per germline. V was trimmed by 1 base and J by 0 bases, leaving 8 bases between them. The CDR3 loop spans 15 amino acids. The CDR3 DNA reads TGTGCCAGCAGCTTAGTTGGAGCTAGCACAGATACGCAGTATTTT. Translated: CASSLVGASTDTQYF.

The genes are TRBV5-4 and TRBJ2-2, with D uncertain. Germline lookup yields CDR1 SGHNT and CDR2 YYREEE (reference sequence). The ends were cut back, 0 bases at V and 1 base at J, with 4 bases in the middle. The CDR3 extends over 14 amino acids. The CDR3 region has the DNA TGTGCCAGCAGCTTGGGGGGGAACACCGGGGAGCTGTTTTTT. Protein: CASSLGGNTGELFF.

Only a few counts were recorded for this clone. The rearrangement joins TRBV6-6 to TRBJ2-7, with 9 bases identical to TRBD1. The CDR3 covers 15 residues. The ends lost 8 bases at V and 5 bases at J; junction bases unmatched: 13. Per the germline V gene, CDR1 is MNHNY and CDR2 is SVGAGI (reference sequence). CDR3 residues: CASGKGQGIPHEQYF. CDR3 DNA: TGTGCCAGCGGCAAAGGACAGGGGATCCCCCACGAGCAGTACTTC.

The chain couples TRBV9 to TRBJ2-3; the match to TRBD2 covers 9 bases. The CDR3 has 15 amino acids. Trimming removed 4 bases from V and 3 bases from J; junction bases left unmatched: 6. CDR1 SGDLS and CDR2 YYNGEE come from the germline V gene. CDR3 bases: TGTGCCAGCAGCCGTATAGCGGGGGAGACAGATACGCAGTATTTT. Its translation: CASSRIAGETDTQYF.

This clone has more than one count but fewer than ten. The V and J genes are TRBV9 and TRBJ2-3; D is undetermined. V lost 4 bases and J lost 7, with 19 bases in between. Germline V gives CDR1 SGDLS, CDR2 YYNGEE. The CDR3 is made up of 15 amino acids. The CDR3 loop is CASSPDFIGPNTQYF. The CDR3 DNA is TGTGCCAGCAGCCCTGACTTTATAGGGCCGAATACGCAGTATTTT.

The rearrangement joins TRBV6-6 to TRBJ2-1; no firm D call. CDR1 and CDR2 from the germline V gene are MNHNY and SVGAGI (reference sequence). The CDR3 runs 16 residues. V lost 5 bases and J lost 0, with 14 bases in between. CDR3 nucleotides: TGTGCCAGCAGTGGCCGGGCCGCTAGCTCCTACAATGAGCAGTTCTTC. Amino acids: CASSGRAASSYNEQFF.

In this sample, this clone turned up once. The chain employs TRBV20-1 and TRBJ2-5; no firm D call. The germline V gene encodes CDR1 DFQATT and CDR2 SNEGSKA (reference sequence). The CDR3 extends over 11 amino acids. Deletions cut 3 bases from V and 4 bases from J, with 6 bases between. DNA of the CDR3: TGCAGTGCTAGCGGGCCAGAGACCCAGTACTTC. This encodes CSASGPETQYF.

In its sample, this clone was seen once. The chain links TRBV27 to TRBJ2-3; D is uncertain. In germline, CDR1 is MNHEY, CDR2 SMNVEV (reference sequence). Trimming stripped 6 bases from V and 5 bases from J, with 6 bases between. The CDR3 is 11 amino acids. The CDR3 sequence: CASRSGDTQYF. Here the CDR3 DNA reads TGTGCCAGCAGAAGTGGAGATACGCAGTATTTT.

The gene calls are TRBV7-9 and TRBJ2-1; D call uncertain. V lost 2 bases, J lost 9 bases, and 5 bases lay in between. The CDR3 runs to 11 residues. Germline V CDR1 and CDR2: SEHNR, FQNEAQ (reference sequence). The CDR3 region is CASSLSPEQFF. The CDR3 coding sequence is TGTGCCAGCAGCTTATCGCCTGAGCAGTTCTTC.

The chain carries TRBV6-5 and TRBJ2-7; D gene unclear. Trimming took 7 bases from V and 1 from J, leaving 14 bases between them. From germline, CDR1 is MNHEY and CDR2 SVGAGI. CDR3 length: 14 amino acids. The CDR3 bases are TGTGCCAGCAAAGCTGGTATGGCTTCCTACGAGCAGTACTTC. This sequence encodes CASKAGMASYEQYF.

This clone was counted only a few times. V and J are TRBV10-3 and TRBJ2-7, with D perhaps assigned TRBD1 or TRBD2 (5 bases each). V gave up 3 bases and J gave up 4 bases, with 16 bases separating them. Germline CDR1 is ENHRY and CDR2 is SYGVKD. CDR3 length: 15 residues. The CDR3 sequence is CAISEAHGREYEQYF. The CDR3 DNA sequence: TGTGCCATCAGTGAAGCACATGGCAGGGAGTACGAGCAGTACTTC.

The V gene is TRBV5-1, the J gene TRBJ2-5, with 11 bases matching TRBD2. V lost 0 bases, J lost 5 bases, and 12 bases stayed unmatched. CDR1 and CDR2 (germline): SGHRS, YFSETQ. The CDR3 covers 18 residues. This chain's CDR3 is CASSLAGASGGRLETQYF. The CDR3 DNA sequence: TGCGCCAGCAGCTTGGCGGGGGCTAGCGGGGGGCGGCTGGAGACCCAGTACTTC.

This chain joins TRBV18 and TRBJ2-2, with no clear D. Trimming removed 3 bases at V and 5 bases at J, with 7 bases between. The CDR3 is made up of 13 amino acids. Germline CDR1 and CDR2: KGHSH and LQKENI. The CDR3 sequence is CASSPQETGELFF. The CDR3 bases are TGTGCCAGCTCACCCCAGGAGACCGGGGAGCTGTTTTTT.

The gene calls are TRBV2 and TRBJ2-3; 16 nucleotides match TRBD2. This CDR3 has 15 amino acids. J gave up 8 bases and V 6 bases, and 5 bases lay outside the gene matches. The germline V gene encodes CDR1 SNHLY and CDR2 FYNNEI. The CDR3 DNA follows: TGTGCCAGCAGCGACGGGACTAGCGGGGGGGCTACGCAGTATTTT. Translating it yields CASSDGTSGGATQYF. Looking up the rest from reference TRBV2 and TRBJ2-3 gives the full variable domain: EPEVTQTPSHQVTQMGQEVILRCVPISNHLYFYWYRQILGQKVEFLVSFYNNEISEKSEIFDDQFSVERPDGSNFTLKIRSTKLEDSAMYFCASSDGTSGGATQYFGPGTRLTVL.

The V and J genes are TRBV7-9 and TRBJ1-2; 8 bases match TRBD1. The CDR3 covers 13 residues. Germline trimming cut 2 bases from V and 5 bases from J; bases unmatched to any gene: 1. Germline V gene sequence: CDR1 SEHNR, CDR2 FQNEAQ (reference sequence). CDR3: CASSLRQGYGYTF. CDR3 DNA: TGTGCCAGCAGCTTAAGACAGGGGTATGGCTACACCTTC.

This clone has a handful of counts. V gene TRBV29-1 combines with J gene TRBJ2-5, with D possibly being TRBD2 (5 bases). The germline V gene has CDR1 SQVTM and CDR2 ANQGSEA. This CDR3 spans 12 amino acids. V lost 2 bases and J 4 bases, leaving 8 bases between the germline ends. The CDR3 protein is CSVERAGETQYF. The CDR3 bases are TGCAGCGTTGAAAGGGCGGGAGAGACCCAGTACTTC.

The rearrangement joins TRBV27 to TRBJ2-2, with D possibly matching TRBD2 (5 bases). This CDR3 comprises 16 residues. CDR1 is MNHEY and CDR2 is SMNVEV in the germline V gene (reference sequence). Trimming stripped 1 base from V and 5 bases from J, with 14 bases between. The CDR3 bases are TGTGCCAGCAGTTTATGGGTCCCCGGGGTAACCGGGGAGCTGTTTTTT. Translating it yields CASSLWVPGVTGELFF.

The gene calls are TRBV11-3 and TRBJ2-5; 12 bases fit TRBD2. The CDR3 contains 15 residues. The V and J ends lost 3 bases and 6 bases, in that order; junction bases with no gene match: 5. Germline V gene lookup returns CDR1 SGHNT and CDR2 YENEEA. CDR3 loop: CASSFSSGGEQTQYF. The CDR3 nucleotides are TGTGCCAGCAGCTTCTCTAGCGGGGGGGAGCAGACCCAGTACTTC.

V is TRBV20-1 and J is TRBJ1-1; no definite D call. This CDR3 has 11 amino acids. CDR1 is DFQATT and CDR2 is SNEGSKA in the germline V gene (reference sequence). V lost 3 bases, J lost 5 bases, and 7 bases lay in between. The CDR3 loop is CSASLRTEAFF. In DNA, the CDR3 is TGCAGTGCTAGCCTTAGAACTGAAGCTTTCTTT.

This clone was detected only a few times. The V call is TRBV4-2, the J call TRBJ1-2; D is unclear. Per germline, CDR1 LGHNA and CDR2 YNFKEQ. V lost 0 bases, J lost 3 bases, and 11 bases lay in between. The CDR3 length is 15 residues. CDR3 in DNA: TGTGCCAGCAGCCAAGAGGGAAGTTTGGACTATGGCTACACCTTC. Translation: CASSQEGSLDYGYTF.

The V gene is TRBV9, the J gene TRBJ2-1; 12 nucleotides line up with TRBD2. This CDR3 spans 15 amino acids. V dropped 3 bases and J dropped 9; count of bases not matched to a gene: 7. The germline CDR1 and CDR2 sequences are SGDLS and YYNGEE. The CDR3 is CASSDTSGRIIEQFF. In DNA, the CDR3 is TGTGCCAGCAGCGACACTAGCGGGAGGATTATTGAGCAGTTCTTC.

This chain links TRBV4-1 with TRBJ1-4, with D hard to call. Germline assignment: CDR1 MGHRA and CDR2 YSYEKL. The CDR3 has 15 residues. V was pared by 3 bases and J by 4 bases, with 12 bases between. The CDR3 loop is CASSHPAGINEKLFF. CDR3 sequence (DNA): TGCGCCAGCAGCCACCCCGCGGGGATTAATGAAAAACTGTTTTTT.

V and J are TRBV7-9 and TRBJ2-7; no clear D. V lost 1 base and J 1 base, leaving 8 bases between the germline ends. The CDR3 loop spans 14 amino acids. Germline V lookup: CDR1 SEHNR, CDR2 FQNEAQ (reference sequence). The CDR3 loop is CASSLEETSYEQYF. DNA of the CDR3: TGTGCCAGCAGCTTAGAGGAGACTTCCTACGAGCAGTACTTC.

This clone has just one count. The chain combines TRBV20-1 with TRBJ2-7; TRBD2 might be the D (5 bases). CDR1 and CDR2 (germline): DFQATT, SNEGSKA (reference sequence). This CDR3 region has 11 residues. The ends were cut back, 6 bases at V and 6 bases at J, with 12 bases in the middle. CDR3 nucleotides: TGCAGTGCCCACCGGGGATCCGAGCAGTACTTC. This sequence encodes CSAHRGSEQYF.